This T cell receptor beta chain was identified during a study of blood T cell repertoires in COVID-19. Study as a whole: Some COVID-19 samples were acute and others convalescent; all came from the United States, Italy and Spain. Sources were T cells, B-cell-depleted T cells, or PBMCs; the material itself was cDNA or gDNA.

Germline V gene data show CDR1 as SGHKS and CDR2 as YYEKEE (reference sequence). This CDR3 is built from 14 residues. V was trimmed by 0 bases and J by 8 bases, leaving 14 bases between them. Authors' methods: Scientists estimated how many nucleated cells there were by amplifying reference gene primers. The protocol was immunoSEQ multiplex PCR, while the TCRdb copy is restricted to in-frame clones and leaves out a portion. D and trimming come from the DNA, and the V and J calls and clone size come from that table. The sample records some 120,000 clones, around four fifths being singletons. This clonotype originated in a human donor in a cohort sampled during active COVID-19. This chain links TRBV5-5 with TRBJ1-2; D remains unclear. The sequenced sample consisted of peripheral blood. The CDR3 reads CASSLGPGREGYTF. Written as DNA, the CDR3 is TGTGCCAGCAGCTTGGGTCCGGGAAGAGAAGGCTACACCTTC.